The text below deals with one TCR beta chain. No antigen is known for it. The germline gives CDR1 MNHEY, CDR2 SVGAGI. The CDR3 contains 12 residues. V gave up 6 bases and J gave up 5 bases, with 10 bases separating them. The PCR was carried out with 60 Vbeta primers and 13 Jbeta primers. Only in-frame clones appear in the TCRdb table, and some are missing; sequencing was by immunoSEQ multiplex PCR. This sample yields under 85,000 clones, of which around 80% are seen a single time; roughly 4.7% belongs to the top ten. This record comes from a study of cytomegalovirus exposure and HLA in healthy donors. Study background: Around 77% of 300 to 450 genotyped donors fell in the Caucasian-associated ancestry cluster.

The study, taken as a whole, reports: Some V segments, including TRBV6-2 and TRBV6-3, were excluded as indistinguishable.

Sequencing used PBMCs. This rearrangement joins TRBV6-5 to TRBJ1-2; TRBD1 is a possible D gene (6 bases). The source is a woman in her twenties or thirties in good health and CMV-seronegative. The CDR3 nucleotides read TGTGCCAGCAGCGGACAGATGTATGGCTACACCTTC. As protein: CASSGQMYGYTF.